This is a list of T cell receptor beta chains from one sample in a study of blood T cell repertoires in COVID-19. The assay was immunoSEQ multiplex PCR, and TCRdb's table has in-frame clones only and misses some. The table has some 510,000 clones, roughly 90% seen once. The specimen sequenced was PBMCs or T cells enriched from blood (not recorded which). These receptors all stem from a woman aged 40 to 55 who had recovered from COVID-19. The CDR3 runs from the conserved cysteine through the conserved F or W. The order of the fields is clone size, D gene, V gene, J gene, CDR3 protein, CDR3 DNA. A D gene is named only where the DNA matches it firmly. Only some rows state a clone size, as once, few, many or a class for expanded clones.

clone size: NA
D gene: TRBD2
V gene: TRBV29-1
J gene: TRBJ2-5
CDR3 protein: CSGEIAGRETQYF
CDR3 DNA: TGCAGCGGGGAAATAGCGGGACGCGAGACCCAGTACTTC

clone size: NA
D gene: NA
V gene: TRBV15
J gene: TRBJ1-5
CDR3 protein: CATSFDSSNQPQHF
CDR3 DNA: TGTGCCACCAGCTTTGACAGTAGTAATCAGCCCCAGCATTTT

clone size: NA
D gene: TRBD1
V gene: TRBV4-3
J gene: TRBJ2-1
CDR3 protein: CASSQEGGQYNEQFF
CDR3 DNA: TGCGCCAGCAGCCAAGAAGGGGGACAGTACAATGAGCAGTTCTTC

clone size: few
D gene: TRBD1
V gene: TRBV11-3
J gene: TRBJ1-3
CDR3 protein: CASSVQGAPGNTIYF
CDR3 DNA: TGTGCCAGCAGCGTACAGGGGGCACCTGGAAACACCATATATTTT

clone size: NA
D gene: NA
V gene: TRBV9
J gene: TRBJ2-2
CDR3 protein: CASSDRMGGGHTGELFF
CDR3 DNA: TGTGCCAGCAGCGACAGAATGGGAGGCGGTCACACCGGGGAGCTGTTTTTT

clone size: NA
D gene: TRBD2
V gene: TRBV18
J gene: TRBJ2-1
CDR3 protein: CASSPGVRLAGGPDEQFF
CDR3 DNA: TGTGCCAGCTCACCAGGGGTCCGACTAGCGGGGGGGCCGGATGAGCAGTTCTTC

clone size: NA
D gene: TRBD2
V gene: TRBV19
J gene: TRBJ2-7
CDR3 protein: CASSIASSGTRLYEQYF
CDR3 DNA: TGTGCCAGTAGTATTGCGTCTAGCGGGACCCGTCTCTACGAGCAGTACTTC

clone size: NA
D gene: TRBD2
V gene: TRBV14
J gene: TRBJ2-1
CDR3 protein: CASSLPSGHEQFF
CDR3 DNA: TGTGCCAGCAGCCTCCCTAGCGGACATGAGCAGTTCTTC

clone size: NA
D gene: TRBD1
V gene: TRBV18
J gene: TRBJ1-2
CDR3 protein: CASSTGQGTYGYTF
CDR3 DNA: TGTGCCAGCTCAACGGGACAGGGCACCTATGGCTACACCTTC

clone size: once
D gene: TRBD2
V gene: TRBV7-6
J gene: TRBJ2-5
CDR3 protein: CASSFRWTSFRQPETQYF
CDR3 DNA: TGTGCCAGCAGCTTTCGATGGACTAGCTTTCGTCAGCCAGAGACCCAGTACTTC

clone size: NA
D gene: TRBD1
V gene: TRBV18
J gene: TRBJ1-5
CDR3 protein: CASSRDRNYQPQHF
CDR3 DNA: TGTGCCAGCTCACGGGACAGAAATTATCAGCCCCAGCATTTT

clone size: NA
D gene: NA
V gene: TRBV18
J gene: TRBJ2-7
CDR3 protein: CASSPRGPSGEQYF
CDR3 DNA: TGTGCCAGCTCACCAAGGGGTCCATCCGGAGAGCAGTACTTC

clone size: NA
D gene: TRBD1
V gene: TRBV6-1
J gene: TRBJ1-6
CDR3 protein: CASSPRDRNSPLHF
CDR3 DNA: TGTGCCAGCAGCCCACGGGACAGGAATTCACCCCTCCACTTT

clone size: NA
D gene: NA
V gene: TRBV27
J gene: TRBJ2-7
CDR3 protein: CASRAQGSYEQYF
CDR3 DNA: TGTGCCAGCAGAGCGCAGGGGTCCTACGAGCAGTACTTC

clone size: NA
D gene: TRBD1
V gene: TRBV7-9
J gene: TRBJ1-1
CDR3 protein: CASSTGQLMNTEAFF
CDR3 DNA: TGTGCCAGCAGCACGGGACAGCTGATGAACACTGAAGCTTTCTTT

clone size: NA
D gene: TRBD2
V gene: TRBV29-1
J gene: TRBJ2-1
CDR3 protein: CSAAGLAGGYNEQFF
CDR3 DNA: TGCAGCGCCGCTGGACTAGCGGGAGGGTACAATGAGCAGTTCTTC

clone size: NA
D gene: TRBD1
V gene: TRBV5-8
J gene: TRBJ2-7
CDR3 protein: CASSLAGTGPLYEQYF
CDR3 DNA: TGTGCCAGCAGCTTGGCCGGGACAGGGCCCCTCTACGAGCAGTACTTC

clone size: NA
D gene: NA
V gene: TRBV7-9
J gene: TRBJ2-1
CDR3 protein: CASSSPTGPNEQFF
CDR3 DNA: TGTGCCAGCAGCTCTCCGACAGGACCCAATGAGCAGTTCTTC

clone size: NA
D gene: NA
V gene: TRBV9
J gene: TRBJ1-6
CDR3 protein: CASSVGTGSPLHF
CDR3 DNA: TGTGCCAGCAGCGTAGGGACGGGATCACCCCTCCACTTT

clone size: NA
D gene: NA
V gene: TRBV7-2
J gene: TRBJ2-1
CDR3 protein: CASSFTGTNEQFF
CDR3 DNA: TGTGCCAGCAGCTTCACAGGGACCAATGAGCAGTTCTTC

clone size: NA
D gene: TRBD2
V gene: TRBV7-6
J gene: TRBJ2-1
CDR3 protein: CASSFTGGSYNEQFF
CDR3 DNA: TGTGCCAGCAGCTTCACGGGAGGGTCCTACAATGAGCAGTTCTTC

clone size: few
D gene: NA
V gene: TRBV6-5
J gene: TRBJ1-2
CDR3 protein: CASSIQTNYGYTF
CDR3 DNA: TGTGCCAGCAGCATCCAAACTAACTATGGCTACACCTTC

clone size: NA
D gene: TRBD2
V gene: TRBV29-1
J gene: TRBJ2-7
CDR3 protein: CSVEKMAGDGSLGEQYF
CDR3 DNA: TGCAGCGTTGAAAAGATGGCGGGAGACGGCTCTCTAGGGGAGCAGTACTTC

clone size: NA
D gene: NA
V gene: TRBV12-3/TRBV12-4
J gene: TRBJ2-2
CDR3 protein: CASITGGELFF
CDR3 DNA: TGTGCCAGCATAACGGGGGGGGAGCTGTTTTTT

clone size: NA
D gene: TRBD1
V gene: TRBV19
J gene: TRBJ1-2
CDR3 protein: CASSPDRGNGYTF
CDR3 DNA: TGTGCCAGTAGCCCTGACAGGGGAAATGGCTACACCTTC

clone size: NA
D gene: NA
V gene: TRBV29-1
J gene: TRBJ1-3
CDR3 protein: CSVADPRETGNTIYF
CDR3 DNA: TGCAGCGTTGCAGATCCCAGGGAAACTGGAAACACCATATATTTT

clone size: NA
D gene: TRBD2
V gene: TRBV11-2
J gene: TRBJ2-1
CDR3 protein: CASSSTGLASNEQFF
CDR3 DNA: TGTGCCAGCAGCTCCACCGGACTAGCATCCAATGAGCAGTTCTTC

clone size: NA
D gene: NA
V gene: TRBV5-1
J gene: TRBJ2-3
CDR3 protein: CASSLSTLGRFADTQYF
CDR3 DNA: TGCGCCAGCAGCTTGTCAACACTAGGGCGGTTTGCAGATACGCAGTATTTT

clone size: NA
D gene: TRBD2
V gene: TRBV24-1
J gene: TRBJ2-1
CDR3 protein: CATSDPRTSGDNEQFF
CDR3 DNA: TGTGCCACCAGTGATCCCCGGACTAGCGGGGACAATGAGCAGTTCTTC

clone size: NA
D gene: NA
V gene: TRBV7-2
J gene: TRBJ2-1
CDR3 protein: CASSLGDNEQFF
CDR3 DNA: TGTGCCAGCAGCCTCGGGGACAATGAGCAGTTCTTC

clone size: NA
D gene: TRBD1
V gene: TRBV6-2/TRBV6-3
J gene: TRBJ2-3
CDR3 protein: CASSYNAGTGHTDTQYF
CDR3 DNA: TGTGCCAGCAGTTACAATGCCGGGACAGGACACACAGATACGCAGTATTTT

clone size: NA
D gene: NA
V gene: TRBV7-8
J gene: TRBJ2-1
CDR3 protein: CASSPSTIASSYNEQFF
CDR3 DNA: TGTGCCAGCAGCCCGAGTACCATAGCGAGCTCCTACAATGAGCAGTTCTTC

clone size: NA
D gene: NA
V gene: TRBV5-1
J gene: TRBJ1-2
CDR3 protein: CASSLGGIQQGNGYTF
CDR3 DNA: TGCGCCAGCAGCTTGGGGGGGATCCAACAGGGAAATGGCTACACCTTC

clone size: NA
D gene: NA
V gene: TRBV7-8
J gene: TRBJ2-1
CDR3 protein: CASSRGSNNEQFF
CDR3 DNA: TGTGCCAGCAGCCGTGGGAGCAACAATGAGCAGTTCTTC